This is a list of T cell receptor beta chains from one sample in a study of shared clonotypes between healthy human individuals. Profiling relied on immunoSEQ multiplex PCR, and the TCRdb table lists in-frame clones only, not all of them. The profile covers millions of clones, with around 96% appearing a single time and 0.9% to 1.4% taken by the ten largest. Sequenced sample: naive CD8+ T cells sorted from blood. These receptors were collected from a man aged 18 to 35 in good health. The CDR3 runs from the conserved cysteine through the conserved F or W. D genes are given only for firm matches.

>TRBV6-1|NA|TRBJ2-3
CASRTGNTDTQYF
>TRBV30|NA|TRBJ2-1
CAWKLGHRFYNEQFF
>TRBV9|NA|TRBJ2-7
CASSRGISWATYEQYF
>TRBV27|NA|TRBJ1-1
CASSFMVGGMNTEAFF
>TRBV10-2|NA|NA
CASSQGYEQYF
>TRBV6-5|NA|TRBJ2-5
CASSPNRGSQETQYF
>TRBV19|TRBD1|TRBJ1-4
CASSMRTGGEKLFF
>TRBV10-3|NA|TRBJ2-1
CAISAPPLLSTSDNEQFF
>TRBV19|TRBD1|TRBJ1-1
CASTTGPTEAFF
>TRBV7-6|NA|TRBJ2-2
CASRTTGPNTGELFF
>TRBV11-2|NA|TRBJ2-5
CASSPDWGNPETQYF
>TRBV19|NA|TRBJ2-3
CASSLSGPSTDTQYF
>TRBV4-3|NA|TRBJ2-7
CASSQDEGDYPYEQYF
>TRBV9|NA|TRBJ2-1
CASSVDVGVLGNEQFF
>TRBV19|NA|TRBJ1-1
CASSSLGEGGTEAFF
>TRBV5-6|NA|TRBJ1-4
CASSSVRVAANEKLFF
>TRBV6-6|NA|TRBJ1-5
CASSHSTGGQPQHF
>TRBV2|NA|TRBJ2-1
CASSAGVVGYNEQFF
>TRBV19|NA|TRBJ1-1
CASSIALGVLAEAFF
>TRBV6-6|TRBD2|TRBJ2-5
CASSPLGAGGTETQYF
>TRBV6-5|TRBD1|TRBJ2-7
CASSTGQLPYEQYF
>TRBV28|TRBD1|TRBJ2-5
CASSPGTGPPSSGEETQYF
>TRBV27|TRBD1|TRBJ2-6
CASSLGTGGSGANVLTF
>TRBV5-6|TRBD2|TRBJ2-7
CASSLAAGGMAYEQYF
>TRBV27|NA|TRBJ1-4
CASSLVWGGEKLFF